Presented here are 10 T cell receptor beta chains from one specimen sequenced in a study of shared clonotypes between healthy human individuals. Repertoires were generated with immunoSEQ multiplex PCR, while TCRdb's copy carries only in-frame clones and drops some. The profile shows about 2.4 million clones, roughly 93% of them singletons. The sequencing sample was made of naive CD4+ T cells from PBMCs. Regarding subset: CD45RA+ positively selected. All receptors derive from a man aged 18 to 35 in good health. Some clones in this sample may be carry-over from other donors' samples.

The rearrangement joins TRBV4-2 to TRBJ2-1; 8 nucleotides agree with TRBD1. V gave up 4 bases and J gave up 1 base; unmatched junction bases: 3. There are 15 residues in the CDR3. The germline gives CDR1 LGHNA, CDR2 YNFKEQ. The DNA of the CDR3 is TGTGCCAGCAGCCTTCGACAGGGGTCCTACAATGAGCAGTTCTTC. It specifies CASSLRQGSYNEQFF.

The CDR3 DNA reads TGTGCCAGCAGGTCTATCACTAGCGGGAGGTTCACCGGGGAGCTGTTTTTT. Translated, it gives CASRSITSGRFTGELFF. The V gene is TRBV28, the J gene TRBJ2-2; 12 bases fit TRBD2. Trimming removed 6 bases from V and 4 bases from J; junction bases left unmatched: 9. The germline V gene encodes CDR1 MDHEN and CDR2 SYDVKM. The CDR3 has 17 amino acids. Looking up the rest from reference TRBV28 and TRBJ2-2 gives the full variable domain: DVKVTQSSRYLVKRTGEKVFLECVQDMDHENMFWYRQDPGLGLRLIYFSYDVKMKEKGDIPEGYSVSREKKERFSLILESASTNQTSMYLCASRSITSGRFTGELFFGEGSRLTVL.

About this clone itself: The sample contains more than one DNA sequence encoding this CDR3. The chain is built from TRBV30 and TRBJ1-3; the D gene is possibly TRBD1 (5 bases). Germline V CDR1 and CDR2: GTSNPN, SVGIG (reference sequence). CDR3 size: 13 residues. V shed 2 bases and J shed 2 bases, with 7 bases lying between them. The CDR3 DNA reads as TGTGCCTGGAGTCGGGACCCTGGAAACACCATATATTTT. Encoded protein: CAWSRDPGNTIYF. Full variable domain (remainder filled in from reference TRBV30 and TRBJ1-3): SQTIHQWPATLVQPVGSPLSLECTVEGTSNPNLYWYRQAAGRGLQLLFYSVGIGQISSEVPQNLSASRPQDRQFILSSKKLLLSDSGFYLCAWSRDPGNTIYFGEGSWLTVV.

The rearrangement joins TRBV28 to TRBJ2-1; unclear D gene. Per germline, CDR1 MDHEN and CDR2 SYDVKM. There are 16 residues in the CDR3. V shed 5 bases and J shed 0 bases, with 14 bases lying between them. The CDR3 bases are TGTGCCAGCAGTCCCGGCCATGCGAGCTCCTACAATGAGCAGTTCTTC. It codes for CASSPGHASSYNEQFF.

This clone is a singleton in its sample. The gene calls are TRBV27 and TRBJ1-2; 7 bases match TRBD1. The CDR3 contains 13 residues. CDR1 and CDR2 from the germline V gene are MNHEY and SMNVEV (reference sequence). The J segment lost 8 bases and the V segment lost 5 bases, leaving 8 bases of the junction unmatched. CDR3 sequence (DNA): TGTGCCAGCAGTCCAGACAGGGTAAGGGGCTACACCTTC. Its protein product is CASSPDRVRGYTF.

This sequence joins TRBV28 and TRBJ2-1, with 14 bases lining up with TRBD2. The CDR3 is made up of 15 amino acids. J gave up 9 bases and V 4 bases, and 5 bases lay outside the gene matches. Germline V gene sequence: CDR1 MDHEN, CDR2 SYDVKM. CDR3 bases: TGTGCCAGCAGTTATGGGACTAGCGGGAGTCGTGAGCAGTTCTTC. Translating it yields CASSYGTSGSREQFF.

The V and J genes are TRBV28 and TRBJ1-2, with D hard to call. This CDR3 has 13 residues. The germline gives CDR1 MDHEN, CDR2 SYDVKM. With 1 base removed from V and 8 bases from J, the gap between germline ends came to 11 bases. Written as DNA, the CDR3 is TGTGCCAGCAGTTTATCAGGACCCAGCGGCTACACCTTC. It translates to CASSLSGPSGYTF.

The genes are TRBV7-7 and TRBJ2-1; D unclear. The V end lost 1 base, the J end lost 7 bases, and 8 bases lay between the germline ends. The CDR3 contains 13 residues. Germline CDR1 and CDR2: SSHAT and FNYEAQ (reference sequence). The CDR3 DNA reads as TGTGCCAGCAGCTTAGGCCCGCGAAATGAGCAGTTCTTC. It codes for CASSLGPRNEQFF.

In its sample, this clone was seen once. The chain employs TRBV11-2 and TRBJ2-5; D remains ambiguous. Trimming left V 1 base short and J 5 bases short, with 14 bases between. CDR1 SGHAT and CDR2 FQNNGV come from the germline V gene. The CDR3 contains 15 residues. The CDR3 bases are TGTGCCAGCAGCTTAGTCCCCCTCGGTTTGGAGACCCAGTACTTC. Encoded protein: CASSLVPLGLETQYF.

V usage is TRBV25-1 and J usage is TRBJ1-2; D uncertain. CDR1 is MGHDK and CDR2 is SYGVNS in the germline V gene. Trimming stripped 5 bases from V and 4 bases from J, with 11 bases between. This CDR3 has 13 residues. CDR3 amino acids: CASSRGSSYGYTF. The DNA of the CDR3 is TGTGCCAGCAGTCGGGGATCCTCCTATGGCTACACCTTC.